These 21 T cell receptor beta chains share one sample of origin, sequenced in a study of cytomegalovirus exposure and HLA in healthy donors. The study ran its PCR with 60 Vbeta and 13 Jbeta primers. This table comes from immunoSEQ multiplex PCR, and its TCRdb copy is limited to in-frame clones, with some not included. The sample consists of 170,000 or so clones, about three quarters of them appearing once. Sequencing input: PBMCs. The receptor source for this set is a woman aged 30 to 39 in good health and CMV-seronegative.

This clone was detected once. The rearrangement joins TRBV27 to TRBJ2-1, with TRBD2 matching 7 bases. This CDR3 is 16 amino acids long. V shed 7 bases, J shed 8 bases, and the junction held 17 bases outside the gene matches. Germline V lookup: CDR1 MNHEY, CDR2 SMNVEV (reference sequence). DNA of the CDR3: TGTGCCAGCACCACCCGGTCCGGGGGGAACGTCGATGAGCAGTTCTTC. Protein product: CASTTRSGGNVDEQFF.

The chain joins TRBV2 to TRBJ2-3, with a weak D call TRBD1 (6 bases). The CDR3 has 12 amino acids. V shed 5 bases and J shed 6 bases, with 9 bases lying between them. Germline V CDR1 and CDR2: SNHLY, FYNNEI. CDR3 sequence: CASSLDRDTQYF. The CDR3 DNA is TGTGCCAGCAGTCTCGACAGGGATACGCAGTATTTT.

The rearrangement uses TRBV2 and TRBJ1-5, with D hard to call. The V and J ends lost 3 bases and 4 bases respectively, with 10 bases between them. CDR3 length: 14 residues. The germline V gene has CDR1 SNHLY and CDR2 FYNNEI. CDR3 region: CASSDKQQNQPQHF. DNA for the CDR3: TGTGCCAGCAGTGATAAACAGCAAAATCAGCCCCAGCATTTT.

The rearrangement joins TRBV18 to TRBJ2-3, with 10 positions matching TRBD2. J was trimmed by 4 bases and V by 5 bases; bases with no gene match: 6. Looked up from germline, CDR1 is KGHSH and CDR2 is LQKENI. The CDR3 covers 15 residues. In DNA, the CDR3 is TGTGCCAGCTCAGAGCGGCTAGCGGGGGCAGATACGCAGTATTTT. It specifies CASSERLAGADTQYF.

The rearrangement joins TRBV11-3 to TRBJ1-2; D is ambiguous. The CDR3 has 11 amino acids. Germline V lookup: CDR1 SGHNT, CDR2 YENEEA. Trimming removed 11 bases from V and 4 bases from J, with 11 bases in between. The CDR3 loop reads CAEGWAYGYTF. The CDR3 DNA follows: TGTGCCGAGGGATGGGCCTATGGCTACACCTTC.

The chain couples TRBV4-1 to TRBJ1-3, with a weak D call TRBD1 (6 bases). This CDR3 comprises 17 residues. Trimming took off 4 bases at V and 0 bases at J, with 16 bases between the two ends. In germline, CDR1 is MGHRA, CDR2 YSYEKL. CDR3 sequence (DNA): TGCGCCAGCAGCCTAGAAGACAGGCTTTCCTCTGGAAACACCATATATTTT. It yields the protein CASSLEDRLSSGNTIYF.

The rearrangement links TRBV5-1 to TRBJ1-3; 12 bases agree with TRBD1. The CDR3 covers 16 residues. The ends lost 5 bases at V and 3 bases at J; junction bases unmatched: 6. Germline CDR1 SGHRS, CDR2 YFSETQ. The CDR3, as DNA: TGCGCCAGCAGGCTAGGGACAGGGGGCAGTGGAAACACCATATATTTT. Translating gives CASRLGTGGSGNTIYF.

This clone appeared a single time. This chain links TRBV5-1 with TRBJ1-4; possibly TRBD1 for D (5 bases). Germline CDR1 reads SGHRS; CDR2 reads YFSETQ. V was pared by 6 bases and J by 8 bases, with 14 bases between. The CDR3 totals 13 residues. The CDR3 bases are TGCGCCAGCATGCGGGGGATTGGGGAAAAACTGTTTTTT. Translated: CASMRGIGEKLFF. Full variable domain (rest looked up from reference TRBV5-1 and TRBJ1-4): KAGVTQTPRYLIKTRGQQVTLSCSPISGHRSVSWYQQTPGQGLQFLFEYFSETQRNKGNFPGRFSGRQFSNSRSEMNVSTLELGDSALYLCASMRGIGEKLFFGSGTQLSVL.

This clone was counted once. The chain has TRBV29-1 and TRBJ2-4, with 8 bases that match TRBD2. Looked up from germline, CDR1 is SQVTM and CDR2 is ANQGSEA. This CDR3 is built from 12 residues. CDR3 region: CNGGGIRWIQYF. The CDR3 nucleotides read TGCAACGGGGGGGGCATAAGATGGATTCAGTACTTC.

The chain has TRBV19 and TRBJ2-7; 15 nucleotides agree with TRBD2. V was clipped by 4 bases and J by 6 bases; unmatched bases: 16. The CDR3 has 19 residues. Germline V gene sequence: CDR1 LNHDA, CDR2 SQIVND (reference sequence). Written as DNA, the CDR3 is TGTGCCAGTAGTACTCGAAATCCGGGACTAGCGGGGGGTTCCCTCGAGCAGTACTTC. Amino acid sequence: CASSTRNPGLAGGSLEQYF.

The rearrangement uses TRBV7-2 and TRBJ1-1; 9 nucleotides align to TRBD1. Trimming removed 5 bases from V and 8 bases from J; junction bases left unmatched: 6. The CDR3 runs 13 residues. Germline CDR1 and CDR2: SGHTA and FQGNSA. The DNA for the CDR3 is TGTGCCAGCAGCCCGGGGACAGGGTTCGAAGCTTTCTTT. Its protein is CASSPGTGFEAFF.

This chain connects TRBV10-3 to TRBJ2-5; 9 bases fit TRBD1. The J segment lost 0 bases and the V segment lost 3 bases, leaving 8 bases of the junction unmatched. The CDR3 is 17 amino acids. Germline CDR1 and CDR2: ENHRY and SYGVKD. The CDR3 sequence: CAISDSGQGSYQETQYF. The CDR3, as DNA: TGTGCCATCAGTGACTCGGGACAGGGAAGTTACCAAGAGACCCAGTACTTC.

J is TRBJ1-2 and V is TRBV7-2, with TRBD1 identical over 10 bases. Germline lookup yields CDR1 SGHTA and CDR2 FQGNSA. The CDR3 spans 15 residues. Trimming took 1 base from V and 4 from J; bases not matched to a gene: 3. CDR3 DNA: TGTGCCAGCAGCTTAGGACAGGGGGCTTTCTATGGCTACACCTTC. Encoded protein: CASSLGQGAFYGYTF. The complete variable domain, with remaining parts taken from reference TRBV7-2 and TRBJ1-2, reads GAGVSQSPSNKVTEKGKDVELRCDPISGHTALYWYRQSLGQGLEFLIYFQGNSAPDKSGLPSDRFSAERTGGSVSTLTIQRTQQEDSAVYLCASSLGQGAFYGYTFGSGTRLTVV.

Only one count was recorded for this clone. This chain uses TRBV19 with TRBJ1-2, with D tentatively TRBD1 (5 bases). The CDR3 is 13 amino acids. Germline V lookup: CDR1 LNHDA, CDR2 SQIVND (reference sequence). Trimming left V 6 bases short and J 3 bases short, with 11 bases between. CDR3 amino acids: CASRVRGDYGYTF. The CDR3 DNA follows: TGTGCCAGTAGAGTCCGGGGGGACTATGGCTACACCTTC.

The chain is built from TRBV9 and TRBJ1-5; 8 nucleotides agree with TRBD1. The length of the CDR3 is 14 residues. The trim removed 4 bases at V and 2 bases at J, leaving 2 bases unmatched. The germline V gene encodes CDR1 SGDLS and CDR2 YYNGEE. CDR3 in amino acids: CASSPGQGNQPQHF. The CDR3 region has the DNA TGTGCCAGCAGCCCGGGACAGGGCAATCAGCCCCAGCATTTT.

The rearrangement uses TRBV6-6 and TRBJ2-3, with 7 bases that match TRBD2. With 7 bases clipped from V and 6 bases from J, the junction kept 4 bases outside the gene matches. Germline CDR1 is MNHNY and CDR2 is SVGAGI (reference sequence). The CDR3 length is 12 residues. The CDR3 bases are TGTGCCAGCAACACGGGAGGCGATACGCAGTATTTT. It is translated as CASNTGGDTQYF.

There are a few counts of this clone. The gene calls are TRBV7-6 and TRBJ1-3; the D is unclear. CDR3 length: 14 residues. CDR1 is SGHVS, CDR2 FNYEAQ, per germline. Trimming stripped 7 bases from V and 4 bases from J, with 14 bases between. CDR3 sequence: CASTQGDTGNTIYF. CDR3 in DNA: TGTGCCAGCACCCAAGGTGACACCGGAAACACCATATATTTT.

As concerns this clone: A read error may account for a junction end that differs from germline. CDR3 bases: TGTGCCAGCAGCTTAGGGCCACCCGGACTAGCGGACCCCTACGGGCAGTACTTC. Amino acid sequence: CASSLGPPGLADPYGQYF. This chain joins TRBV7-9 and TRBJ2-7, with 10 positions matching TRBD2. CDR1 SEHNR and CDR2 FQNEAQ come from the germline V gene (reference sequence). The CDR3 totals 18 residues.

The V call is TRBV6-5, the J call TRBJ1-1; no clear D. Germline V gene data show CDR1 as MNHEY and CDR2 as SVGAGI. V lost 0 bases to trimming and J lost 0 bases, with 11 bases between them. The CDR3 loop spans 16 amino acids. The CDR3 loop reads CASSYSLGSMNTEAFF. CDR3 DNA: TGTGCCAGCAGTTACTCGCTCGGGTCTATGAACACTGAAGCTTTCTTT.

This clone was counted a few times. The rearrangement uses TRBV29-1 and TRBJ2-1; D gene uncertain. With 0 bases removed from V and 9 bases from J, the gap between germline ends came to 9 bases. The germline gives CDR1 SQVTM, CDR2 ANQGSEA. The CDR3 covers 12 residues. The CDR3 coding sequence is TGCAGCGTTGAAGAGCCCCCAGGTGAGCAGTTCTTC. Translating gives CSVEEPPGEQFF.

V usage is TRBV15 and J usage is TRBJ1-4, with a possible D match to TRBD1 (5 bases). The CDR3 has 15 residues. In germline, CDR1 is LNHNV, CDR2 YYDKDF (reference sequence). Trimming pared 2 bases from V and 8 bases from J, leaving 15 bases between. The CDR3 sequence: CATSRNPGVGEKLFF. CDR3 DNA sequence: TGTGCCACCAGCAGAAATCCGGGGGTTGGAGAAAAACTGTTTTTT. Based on the CDR3 plus reference TRBV15 and TRBJ1-4, the full variable domain is DAMVIQNPRYQVTQFGKPVTLSCSQTLNHNVMYWYQQKSSQAPKLLFHYYDKDFNNEADTPDNFQSRRPNTSFCFLDIRSPGLGDTAMYLCATSRNPGVGEKLFFGSGTQLSVL.